This T cell receptor (beta chain) is from a study of persistence of HIV-infected CD4 T cells. An overlapping HIV-1 Gag peptide pool stimulated these cells at roughly 1 ug/peptide/mL. Responding CD4+ T cells were sorted by upregulation of both CD40 ligand and CD69. Suppressive ART was started during chronic HIV-1 infection in these adults. CD8+ T cells were removed from PBMCs prior to stimulation. Anti-CD28/CD49d costimulation, CD40-blocking antibody and enfuvirtide were given to CD8-depleted PBMCs for roughly 20 hours. The libraries were made with immunoSEQ version 4 in survey mode. Generated by immunoSEQ multiplex PCR, the TCRdb table keeps only in-frame clones and is missing some. The sample includes about 27,000 clones, roughly 70% of them seen just once. To note about this clone: The antigen remains unidentified.

There are 16 residues in the CDR3. Per the germline V gene, CDR1 is SNHLY and CDR2 is FYNNEI. With 6 bases clipped from V and 0 bases from J, the junction kept 4 bases outside the gene matches. V and J are TRBV2 and TRBJ2-1, with 11 bases that match TRBD1. The sequencing here drew on CD4+ T cells sorted from PBMCs after approximately 19-hour stimulation, taken from a patient who received antiretroviral therapy. The sequence came from an adult man with HIV who was CMV-seropositive. The CDR3, as DNA: TGTGCCAGCAGGACCGGGACAGGGGGCTCCTACAATGAGCAGTTCTTC. Translation gives CASRTGTGGSYNEQFF.